This TCR beta chain was captured in a study of blood T cells in healthy people across ages. The use of a sample-barcoded 5' primer and a J-beta primer mix characterized a second PCR of roughly 6 to 11 cycles. TCRdb processed the 5' RACE reads anew with MiXCR; each CDR3 protein has one entry. The table shows around 710,000 distinct CDR3 sequences, with about 40% occurring only once. Remarks on this clonotype: Its antigen is not known.

V trimming: 6 bases; J trimming: 2 bases; junction bases outside the gene matches: 7. The CDR3 loop spans 14 amino acids. The germline CDR1 and CDR2 sequences are DFQATT and SNEGSKA (reference sequence). General study findings and limits: While age rose, TCR beta diversity per million T cells dropped in a roughly linear way.

The rearrangement links TRBV20-1 to TRBJ2-1, with 7 nucleotides matching TRBD2. This TCR was recovered from a woman aged 55-75 years in good health. The sequenced material came from blood. CDR3 in amino acids: CSAVGGKTYNEQFF. CDR3 in DNA: TGCAGTGCCGTGGGGGGGAAGACCTACAATGAGCAGTTCTTC.